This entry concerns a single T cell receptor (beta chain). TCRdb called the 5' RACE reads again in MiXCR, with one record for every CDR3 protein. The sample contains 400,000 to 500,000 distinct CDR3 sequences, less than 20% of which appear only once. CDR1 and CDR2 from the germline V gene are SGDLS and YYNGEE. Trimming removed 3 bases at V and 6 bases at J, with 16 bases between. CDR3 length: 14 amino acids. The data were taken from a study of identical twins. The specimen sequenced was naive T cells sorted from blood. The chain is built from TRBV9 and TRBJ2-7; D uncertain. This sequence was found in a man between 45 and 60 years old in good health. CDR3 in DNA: TGTGCCAGCAGCGGTGGGAACGGGCTTGGCGAGCAGTACTTC. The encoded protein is CASSGGNGLGEQYF.